The T cell receptor beta chain described here comes from a study of T cells expressing NK-cell markers. Study at large: One of the eight sequenced donors was seronegative, whereas the other seven were HCMV-seropositive.

With the 5' RACE reads reprocessed, TCRdb shows one record per CDR3 protein and no DNA. This sample contains some 440,000 distinct CDR3 sequences. The CDR3 sequence is 15 residues long. The sample consisted of blood T cells: a sorted CD56 or NKG2C T cell subset, CD4+ or CD8+ T cells, or bulk PBMC T cells (not recorded which). This chain connects TRBV12-3 or TRBV12-4 to TRBJ2-3; the D gene TCRdb calls, TRBD1, cannot be checked with no DNA. The TCR sequence derives from a woman aged 50 to 60 in good health. CDR3 in amino acids: CASSLGGTSTDTQYF.